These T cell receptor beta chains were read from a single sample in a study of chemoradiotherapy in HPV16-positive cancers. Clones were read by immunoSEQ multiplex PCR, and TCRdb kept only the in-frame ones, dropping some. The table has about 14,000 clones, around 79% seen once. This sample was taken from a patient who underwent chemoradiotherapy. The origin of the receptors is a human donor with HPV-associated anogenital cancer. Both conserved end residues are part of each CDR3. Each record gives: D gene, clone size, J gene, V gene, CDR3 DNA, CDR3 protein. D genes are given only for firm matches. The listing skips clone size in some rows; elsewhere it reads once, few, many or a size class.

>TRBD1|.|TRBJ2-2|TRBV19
TGTGCCAGTAGTGTTGGGACAGCAGCTCCCGGGGAGCTGTTTTTT
CASSVGTAAPGELFF
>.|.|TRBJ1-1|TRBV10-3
TGTGCGTCGGCCCGAGGGGACACTGAAGCTTTCTTT
CASARGDTEAFF
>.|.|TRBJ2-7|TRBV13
TGTGCCAGCAGCGGGACCGGGACAATGAACTACGAGCAGTACTTC
CASSGTGTMNYEQYF
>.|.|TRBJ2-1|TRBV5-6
TGTGCCAGCAGCTTGGCCCCTGAACGCGGGGGCCCAAGGAATGAGCAGTTCTTC
CASSLAPERGGPRNEQFF
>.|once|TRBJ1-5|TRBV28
TGTGCCAGCAGTTTGAGTAGGGGAGGATGGGGGTATAGCAATCAGCCCCAGCATTTT
CASSLSRGGWGYSNQPQHF
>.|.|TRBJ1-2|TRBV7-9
TGTGCCAGCAGCTTAGGTGACAGTGGCTATGGCTACACCTTC
CASSLGDSGYGYTF
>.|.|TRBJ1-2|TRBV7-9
TGTGCCAGCAGTCTAACTCGGGACGGCCCCTATGGCTACACCTTC
CASSLTRDGPYGYTF
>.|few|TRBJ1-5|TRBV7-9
TGTGCCAGCAGTTATAGCAATCAGCCCCAGCATTTT
CASSYSNQPQHF
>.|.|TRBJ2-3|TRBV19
TGTGCCAGTAGCGACCGGGGCGGTAGCACAGATACGCAGTATTTT
CASSDRGGSTDTQYF
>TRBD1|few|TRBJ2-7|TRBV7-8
TGTGCCAGCAGCAGCGCCTCAGGGGGCCTGACCTACGAGCAGTACTTC
CASSSASGGLTYEQYF
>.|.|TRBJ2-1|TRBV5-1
TGCGCCAGCAGCCCGCTGGGGCTTGGATACAATGAGCAGTTCTTC
CASSPLGLGYNEQFF
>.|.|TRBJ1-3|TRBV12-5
TGTGCTAGTGCCCTTGGAGGGGCTGGAAACACCATATATTTT
CASALGGAGNTIYF
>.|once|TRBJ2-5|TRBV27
TGTGCCAGCAGTTTATGGGGCAGCCCCTCGTACCAAGAGACCCAGTACTTC
CASSLWGSPSYQETQYF
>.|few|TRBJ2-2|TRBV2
TGTGCCAGCAGCGAGGGGTCAGGGTTCGGGGAGCTGTTTTTT
CASSEGSGFGELFF
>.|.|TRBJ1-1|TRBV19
TGTGCCAGTAGTATCGACAGGTTGAACACTGAAGCTTTCTTT
CASSIDRLNTEAFF
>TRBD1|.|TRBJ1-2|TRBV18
TGTGCCAGCTCACGTTCTACAGGGGAAGGCTACACCTTC
CASSRSTGEGYTF
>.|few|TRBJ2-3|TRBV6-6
TGTGCCAGCAGGAGGGACCTCACAGATACGCAGTATTTT
CASRRDLTDTQYF
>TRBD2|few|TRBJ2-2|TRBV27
TGTGCCAGCACCTTGCTAGCGGGAAGCACCGGGGAGCTGTTTTTT
CASTLLAGSTGELFF
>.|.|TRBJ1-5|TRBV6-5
TGTGCCAGCAGCACCCAAAGCAATCAGCCCCAGCATTTT
CASSTQSNQPQHF
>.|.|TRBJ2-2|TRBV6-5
TGTGCCAGCAGTTACTCCTTAGCTGGGGAGCTGTTTTTT
CASSYSLAGELFF
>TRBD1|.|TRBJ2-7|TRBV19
TGTGCCAGTAGCATACCGGGACAGGGAACCTACGAGCAGTACTTC
CASSIPGQGTYEQYF
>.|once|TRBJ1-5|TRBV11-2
TGTGCCAGCAGCTTAGGGACACGGAACAATCAGCCCCAGCATTTT
CASSLGTRNNQPQHF